Following are 20 T cell receptor beta chains from one sample sequenced in a study of Graves' ophthalmopathy and Graves' hyperthyroidism. Investigators amplified TCR beta CDR3 regions from RNA transcripts. HTBI-primed first-round RT-PCR preceded second-round multiplex PCR. Each CDR3 protein is one row after TCRdb ran MiXCR on the multiplex PCR reads. Found here are around 1.1 million distinct CDR3 sequences, about two fifths of them singletons; the top ten hold 8.5% to 14%. The sample taken for sequencing was peripheral blood or thyroid tissue (not recorded which). The receptors were sampled from an adult man with Graves' hyperthyroidism.

This chain links TRBV25-1 with TRBJ2-2, with 10 bases identical to TRBD2. Trimming took 5 bases from V and 1 from J; bases not matched to a gene: 7. CDR3 size: 17 residues. Per the germline V gene, CDR1 is MGHDK and CDR2 is SYGVNS. CDR3 amino acids: CASSSGTSVGNTGELFF. In DNA, the CDR3 is TGTGCCAGCAGTTCCGGGACTAGCGTCGGGAACACCGGGGAGCTGTTTTTT.

This clonotype was observed a few times. The chain couples TRBV19 to TRBJ2-2, with 7 bases fitting TRBD1. CDR3 size: 16 residues. Trimming removed 6 bases from V and 3 bases from J; junction bases left unmatched: 10. Germline V gene data show CDR1 as LNHDA and CDR2 as SQIVND (reference sequence). The CDR3 region is CASSRDRQGHTGELFF. The CDR3 coding sequence is TGTGCCAGTAGCCGGGACCGACAGGGACACACCGGGGAGCTGTTTTTT.

This clonotype appeared many times. J is TRBJ2-5 and V is TRBV9, with D possibly matching TRBD2 (5 bases). Trimming removed 2 bases from V and 4 bases from J, with 12 bases in between. The CDR3 consists of 14 residues. CDR1 and CDR2 from the germline V gene are SGDLS and YYNGEE. The CDR3 spells CASSVSVGGETQYF. In DNA, the CDR3 is TGTGCCAGCAGCGTCTCGGTCGGAGGAGAGACCCAGTACTTC.

This clonotype was counted ten times or more. This chain joins TRBV4-1 and TRBJ2-5, with 8 bases matching TRBD1. There are 15 residues in the CDR3. Germline loops: CDR1 MGHRA, CDR2 YSYEKL. The ends lost 4 bases at V and 2 bases at J; junction bases unmatched: 6. CDR3 sequence (DNA): TGCGCCAGCAGCCCTACGGACAGGGTACAAGAGACCCAGTACTTC. This codes for CASSPTDRVQETQYF.

This clonotype was recorded at least ten times. The gene calls are TRBV5-8 and TRBJ1-5, with unresolved D. The CDR3 contains 15 residues. The germline CDR1 and CDR2 sequences are SGHTS and YDEGEE. Trimming shortened V by 3 bases and J by 0 bases, and 10 bases separated the two germline ends. The DNA for the CDR3 is TGTGCCAGCAGCTGGCGGGCAGATAGCAATCAGCCCCAGCATTTT. Translating it yields CASSWRADSNQPQHF.

The chain joins TRBV9 to TRBJ1-6, with a tentative D call TRBD1 (6 bases). The CDR3 runs 18 residues. The V end was cut by 0 bases, the J end by 1 base, with 14 bases between. The germline V gene has CDR1 SGDLS and CDR2 YYNGEE. The CDR3 spells CASSVVGRRGSYNSPLHF. CDR3 DNA sequence: TGTGCCAGCAGCGTAGTTGGCCGTAGGGGGTCCTATAATTCACCCCTCCACTTT.

CDR3: CASSPLARGDSPLHF. In DNA form, the CDR3 reads TGTGCCAGCAGTCCCCTCGCCAGGGGAGATTCACCCCTCCACTTT. The V and J genes are TRBV27 and TRBJ1-6, with D perhaps TRBD1 (6 bases). V lost 5 bases and J 8 bases, leaving 16 bases between the germline ends. The germline V gene encodes CDR1 MNHEY and CDR2 SMNVEV (reference sequence). This CDR3 is 15 amino acids long.

The chain joins TRBV7-2 to TRBJ2-7; D is uncertain. Germline-derived CDR1 and CDR2 are SGHTA and FQGNSA. The CDR3 is made up of 12 amino acids. Trimming removed 8 bases at V and 0 bases at J, with 8 bases between. The CDR3 DNA sequence: TGTGCCAGCGCCCCCTTCTCCTACGAGCAGTACTTC. Translated: CASAPFSYEQYF. Variable domain in full (rest from reference TRBV7-2 and TRBJ2-7): GAGVSQSPSNKVTEKGKDVELRCDPISGHTALYWYRQSLGQGLEFLIYFQGNSAPDKSGLPSDRFSAERTGGSVSTLTIQRTQQEDSAVYLCASAPFSYEQYFGPGTRLTVT.

At least ten counts were recorded for this clonotype. The chain is built from TRBV29-1 and TRBJ2-7; no definite D call. The V end was cut by 7 bases, the J end by 0 bases, with 13 bases between. This CDR3 has 13 amino acids. Looked up from germline, CDR1 is SQVTM and CDR2 is ANQGSEA. The CDR3 sequence: CSALYAGSYEQYF. The CDR3 DNA follows: TGCAGCGCCCTATATGCAGGCTCCTACGAGCAGTACTTC.

This clonotype was recorded many times. This chain links TRBV7-9 with TRBJ2-7; the D is unclear. The CDR3 covers 16 residues. Germline-derived CDR1 and CDR2 are SEHNR and FQNEAQ (reference sequence). V was cut by 5 bases and J by 3 bases, with 20 bases left in between. The CDR3 DNA follows: TGTGCCAGCAGCCCGCCTTACATACAGCCGAGCTACGAGCAGTACTTC. Protein sequence: CASSPPYIQPSYEQYF.

The chain combines TRBV13 with TRBJ2-7; TRBD2 matches at 9 bases. The CDR3 has 14 residues. Germline values: CDR1 PRHDT, CDR2 FYEKMQ (reference sequence). The V gene end was trimmed by 4 bases and the J gene end by 7 bases; junction bases not matched to a gene: 8. The CDR3 region has the DNA TGTGCCAGCAGCTCGTTAGCGGGAGTATGGGAGCAGTACTTC. As protein: CASSSLAGVWEQYF.

J is TRBJ2-7 and V is TRBV29-1; 9 bases align to TRBD2. Trimming at V came to 6 bases and at J to 1 base, leaving 16 bases not matched to a gene. From germline, CDR1 is SQVTM and CDR2 ANQGSEA. This CDR3 spans 17 amino acids. CDR3 loop: CSVVGDSGSFSSYEQYF. The DNA for the CDR3 is TGCAGCGTAGTTGGAGATAGCGGGAGTTTTAGTTCCTACGAGCAGTACTTC.

This chain connects TRBV5-1 to TRBJ1-2; 7 bases are shared with TRBD1. V trimming: 0 bases; J trimming: 1 base; junction bases outside the gene matches: 6. Germline V gives CDR1 SGHRS, CDR2 YFSETQ. This CDR3 contains 16 residues. In DNA form, the CDR3 reads TGCGCCAGCAGCTTGGTCTGGGACAGCCTTAACTATGGCTACACCTTC. Encoded protein: CASSLVWDSLNYGYTF.

The chain employs TRBV7-2 and TRBJ1-5, with D possibly matching TRBD1 (6 bases). The germline V and J ends were trimmed by 6 bases and 5 bases, with 11 bases remaining between them. CDR3 length: 13 amino acids. The V gene's germline CDR1 is SGHTA and CDR2 FQGNSA. The CDR3 loop reads CASRLGGYQPQHF. The CDR3 DNA sequence: TGTGCCAGCAGACTGGGGGGCTATCAGCCCCAGCATTTT.

This chain uses TRBV10-3 with TRBJ2-7; 8 nucleotides line up with TRBD1. Germline V CDR1 and CDR2: ENHRY, SYGVKD. This CDR3 is 14 amino acids long. CDR3: CASNPTGDTGEQYF. In nucleotides, the CDR3 is TGTGCTAGCAACCCGACAGGGGACACCGGGGAGCAGTACTTC.

This clonotype has at least ten counts. This rearrangement joins TRBV9 to TRBJ1-1; D may be TRBD1 (6 bases). The CDR3 consists of 15 residues. V lost 0 bases and J 5 bases, leaving 14 bases between the germline ends. Germline values: CDR1 SGDLS, CDR2 YYNGEE. The CDR3 here is CASSVGGGAGTEAFF. The CDR3 coding sequence is TGTGCCAGCAGCGTAGGCGGGGGCGCGGGGACTGAAGCTTTCTTT.

This clonotype was found many times. The chain carries TRBV2 and TRBJ2-7; the match to TRBD1 covers 8 bases. Germline CDR1 and CDR2: SNHLY and FYNNEI. V lost 4 bases, J lost 3 bases, and 5 bases stayed unmatched. There are 14 residues in the CDR3. CDR3 sequence: CASSVGQGLYEQYF. In nucleotides, the CDR3 is TGTGCCAGCAGTGTCGGACAGGGTCTCTACGAGCAGTACTTC.

This clonotype came up many times. The gene calls are TRBV7-2 and TRBJ2-7; the D gene is possibly TRBD1 (5 bases). V lost 2 bases to trimming and J lost 2 bases, with 22 bases between them. This CDR3 spans 18 amino acids. Germline-derived CDR1 and CDR2 are SGHTA and FQGNSA. CDR3 amino acids: CASSLIRPSSRATYEQYF. Written as DNA, the CDR3 is TGTGCCAGCAGCTTAATTCGCCCTTCGTCCAGGGCCACCTACGAGCAGTACTTC.

In this sample, this clonotype turned up a few times. J is TRBJ2-5 and V is TRBV4-3; D remains unclear. CDR1 is LGHNA and CDR2 is YSLEER in the germline V gene. The CDR3 loop spans 16 amino acids. The V gene lost 3 bases and the J gene lost 4 bases, with 18 bases spanning the gap. CDR3 loop: CASSQGRWAAAETQYF. DNA for the CDR3: TGCGCCAGCAGCCAGGGAAGATGGGCCGCGGCAGAGACCCAGTACTTC.

The table lists this clonotype with a few counts. The rearrangement uses TRBV2 and TRBJ1-6; a possible D gene is TRBD1 (5 bases). The germline V and J ends were trimmed by 1 base and 8 bases, with 9 bases remaining between them. This CDR3 has 14 amino acids. CDR1 is SNHLY and CDR2 is FYNNEI in the germline V gene. CDR3 sequence: CASSEGGRYSPLHF. In DNA, the CDR3 is TGTGCCAGCAGTGAAGGGGGCAGATATTCACCCCTCCACTTT.